Following are 30 T cell receptor beta chains from one sample sequenced in a study of blood T cell repertoires in COVID-19. Assay: immunoSEQ multiplex PCR; the TCRdb copy retains only in-frame clones and omits some. This table holds nearly 90,000 clones, about 92% found once. Sequencing was performed on peripheral blood. The receptors stem from a young man with COVID-19, enrolled during active disease.

This rearrangement joins TRBV18 to TRBJ2-7; 7 bases are shared with TRBD1. CDR1 and CDR2 (germline): KGHSH, LQKENI. This CDR3 contains 14 residues. V trimming: 0 bases; J trimming: 5 bases; junction bases outside the gene matches: 4. The CDR3, as DNA: TGTGCCAGCTCACCACCGGAAGGGGGCGACGAGCAGTACTTC. Residues: CASSPPEGGDEQYF.

This sequence joins TRBV27 and TRBJ2-7; tentatively, D is TRBD1 (5 bases). The CDR3 contains 15 residues. CDR1 and CDR2 from the germline V gene are MNHEY and SMNVEV (reference sequence). Trimming took 4 bases from V and 2 from J, leaving 15 bases between them. The CDR3 reads CASSSIGAGTYEQYF. The DNA of the CDR3 is TGTGCCAGCAGTTCGATAGGTGCAGGGACCTACGAGCAGTACTTC.

The V gene is TRBV3-1 (or the pseudogene TRBV3-2), the J gene TRBJ1-6, with TRBD1 matching 9 bases. Germline loops: CDR1 LGHDT, CDR2 YNNKEL (reference sequence). V lost 4 bases to trimming and J lost 7 bases; unmatched junction nucleotides: 5. The CDR3 runs 15 residues. The CDR3 sequence: CASSPRTGENSPLHF. For the CDR3, the DNA is TGTGCCAGCAGCCCGAGGACAGGGGAAAATTCACCCCTCCACTTT.

The V and J genes are TRBV3-1 (or the pseudogene TRBV3-2) and TRBJ2-7; 12 bases agree with TRBD1. Germline V gives CDR1 LGHDT, CDR2 YNNKEL (reference sequence). V trimming: 2 bases; J trimming: 2 bases; junction bases outside the gene matches: 16. The CDR3 runs to 20 residues. In DNA form, the CDR3 reads TGTGCCAGCAGCCAAACCCCCCGGGACAGGGGGCTAGCGGGGGCCTACGAGCAGTACTTC. Amino acid sequence: CASSQTPRDRGLAGAYEQYF.

The chain couples TRBV29-1 to TRBJ2-5; TRBD1 matches 9 bases. Trimming cost V 6 bases and J 5 bases; bases outside gene matches: 13. The germline V gene encodes CDR1 SQVTM and CDR2 ANQGSEA. The CDR3 runs 15 residues. CDR3 sequence (DNA): TGCAGCGTGGACGGCCGGGACAGGGATTTGGAGACCCAGTACTTC. It codes for CSVDGRDRDLETQYF.

DNA of the CDR3: TGTGCCAGCAGTTCCCCAGGGGCTGGATCCTACAATGAGCAGTTCTTC. Amino acids: CASSSPGAGSYNEQFF. V gene TRBV28 combines with J gene TRBJ2-1; TRBD1 might be the D (6 bases). V dropped 4 bases and J dropped 1 base, with 14 bases sitting between them. The CDR3 covers 16 residues. The V gene's germline CDR1 is MDHEN and CDR2 SYDVKM.

This clone was recorded only once. This chain connects TRBV7-2 to TRBJ2-7, with TRBD1 as a possible D gene (5 bases). Germline V gene sequence: CDR1 SGHTA, CDR2 FQGNSA. This CDR3 spans 14 amino acids. The V end lost 6 bases, the J end lost 2 bases, and 14 bases lay between the germline ends. CDR3 in amino acids: CASSQGRVAYEQYF. The DNA of the CDR3 is TGTGCCAGCAGTCAAGGCAGGGTGGCCTACGAGCAGTACTTC. Filled out from reference TRBV7-2 and TRBJ2-7, the complete variable domain reads GAGVSQSPSNKVTEKGKDVELRCDPISGHTALYWYRQSLGQGLEFLIYFQGNSAPDKSGLPSDRFSAERTGGSVSTLTIQRTQQEDSAVYLCASSQGRVAYEQYFGPGTRLTVT.

V is TRBV9 and J is TRBJ2-3; the match to TRBD2 covers 7 bases. The germline CDR1 and CDR2 sequences are SGDLS and YYNGEE. The CDR3 spans 16 residues. Trimming at V came to 0 bases and at J to 3 bases, leaving 7 bases not matched to a gene. The CDR3 bases are TGTGCCAGCAGCGTAGAAGGGAGGGCCAGGACAGATACGCAGTATTTT. This gives the protein CASSVEGRARTDTQYF.

The chain recombines TRBV30 with TRBJ2-4; possible D gene TRBD2, 6 bases. Per germline, CDR1 GTSNPN and CDR2 SVGIG (reference sequence). This CDR3 is 11 amino acids long. Trimming removed 3 bases at V and 16 bases at J, with 16 bases between. The chain's CDR3 is CAWRAGPAKYF. CDR3 DNA: TGTGCCTGGAGAGCGGGCCCCGCTAAATACTTC.

Only one count was recorded for this clone. The rearrangement joins TRBV6-2 or TRBV6-3 to TRBJ2-1; 11 bases are a match to TRBD2. The CDR3 extends over 19 amino acids. In germline, CDR1 is MNHEY, CDR2 SVGEGT. The J segment lost 5 bases and the V segment lost 8 bases, leaving 20 bases of the junction unmatched. The CDR3 sequence is CASGQPPSLAGGPHNEQFF. The CDR3, as DNA: TGTGCCAGCGGCCAGCCCCCTTCCTTAGCGGGAGGGCCCCACAATGAGCAGTTCTTC.

V is TRBV24-1 and J is TRBJ2-3; 10 nucleotides agree with TRBD2. Looked up from germline, CDR1 is KGHDR and CDR2 is SFDVKD. CDR3 size: 17 residues. V shed 0 bases and J 1 base; nucleotides not matched to a gene: 3. CDR3: CATSDLLAGDGTDTQYF. CDR3 DNA: TGTGCCACCAGTGATTTGCTAGCGGGAGATGGCACAGATACGCAGTATTTT.

The J gene is TRBJ1-2, the V gene TRBV19, with D maybe TRBD1 (6 bases). V dropped 7 bases and J dropped 2 bases, with 14 bases sitting between them. CDR3 length: 14 amino acids. Germline V gives CDR1 LNHDA, CDR2 SQIVND (reference sequence). This CDR3 reads CASTRTGMNYGYTF. In DNA form, the CDR3 reads TGTGCCAGTACCAGAACAGGGATGAACTATGGCTACACCTTC.

A word on this clone: The same CDR3 also results from other DNA sequences found in this sample. This sequence joins TRBV5-1 and TRBJ1-2, with D possibly TRBD1 on 6 matching bases. The CDR3 covers 15 residues. The V and J ends lost 1 base and 4 bases respectively, with 14 bases between them. CDR1 is SGHRS and CDR2 is YFSETQ in the germline V gene. CDR3 region: CASSLLQGASYGYTF. CDR3 DNA sequence: TGCGCCAGCAGCTTGTTACAGGGAGCATCCTATGGCTACACCTTC.

For the CDR3, the DNA is TGTGCCAGCTCACCGGAAGGGGGCGTGCAGTTCTTC. Translation: CASSPEGGVQFF. The rearrangement joins TRBV18 to TRBJ2-1; 7 bases fit TRBD1. Germline V gene sequence: CDR1 KGHSH, CDR2 LQKENI. The CDR3 runs to 12 residues. Germline trimming cut 3 bases from V and 12 bases from J; bases unmatched to any gene: 5.

CDR3 loop: CASSYLGGGELFF. CDR3 DNA: TGTGCCAGCAGTTACTTGGGAGGCGGGGAGCTGTTTTTT. The chain is built from TRBV6-2 or TRBV6-3 and TRBJ2-2; possible D gene TRBD2, 6 bases. Trimming stripped 1 base from V and 7 bases from J, with 7 bases between. This CDR3 contains 13 residues. CDR1 is MNHEY, CDR2 SVGEGT, per germline.

This clone was observed a few times. This chain joins TRBV7-8 and TRBJ2-7; TRBD2 is a possible D gene (5 bases). This CDR3 is built from 15 residues. Trimming cost V 1 base and J 3 bases, with 13 bases left between them. The germline V gene has CDR1 SGHVS and CDR2 FQNEAQ. The CDR3 region has the DNA TGTGCCAGCAGCTTAGAGGTCACCCGGGACTACGAGCAGTACTTC. The encoded protein is CASSLEVTRDYEQYF.

The J gene is TRBJ2-3, the V gene TRBV12-5, with 10 bases aligning to TRBD1. Germline assignment: CDR1 LGHNT and CDR2 FRNRAP. J lost 5 bases, V lost 5 bases, and 7 bases had no gene match. This CDR3 is built from 15 residues. As DNA, the CDR3 is TGTGCTAGTGGTCGGGGGACAGGGGCGGAAGATACGCAGTATTTT. Residues: CASGRGTGAEDTQYF.

V and J are TRBV11-3 and TRBJ2-3; TRBD1 agrees at 12 bases. The trim removed 4 bases at V and 5 bases at J, leaving 7 bases unmatched. CDR1 and CDR2 (germline): SGHNT, YENEEA. CDR3 length: 16 residues. Written as DNA, the CDR3 is TGTGCCAGCAGCTGGGGGACAGGGGGCGCGGAAGATACGCAGTATTTT. Translated: CASSWGTGGAEDTQYF.

The chain uses TRBV2 and TRBJ2-7, with 9 bases aligning to TRBD2. The germline V gene has CDR1 SNHLY and CDR2 FYNNEI. V lost 8 bases, J lost 4 bases, and 15 bases stayed unmatched. The CDR3 runs to 16 residues. CDR3 nucleotide sequence: TGTGCCAGCGCGGTGGCGGGCGGGAGGGCCGGTTACGAGCAGTACTTC. This encodes CASAVAGGRAGYEQYF.

This rearrangement joins TRBV28 to TRBJ1-6; 9 bases fit TRBD1. The germline CDR1 and CDR2 sequences are MDHEN and SYDVKM. The CDR3 totals 17 residues. Losses at the gene ends were 6 bases for V and 7 bases for J; bases not matched to a gene: 13. DNA of the CDR3: TGTGCCAGCAGGTCTAGGTCTTGGGACAGGGAAAATTCACCCCTCCACTTT. It encodes CASRSRSWDRENSPLHF.

The chain carries TRBV28 and TRBJ2-1; 9 bases agree with TRBD2. The length of the CDR3 is 14 residues. J gave up 7 bases and V 2 bases, and 3 bases lay outside the gene matches. CDR1 and CDR2 (germline): MDHEN, SYDVKM. CDR3 DNA sequence: TGTGCCAGCAGTTTAGCGGGAGGGGGAAATGAGCAGTTCTTC. Amino acids: CASSLAGGGNEQFF.

The chain is built from TRBV18 and TRBJ2-2, with 8 bases fitting TRBD1. The CDR3 has 16 amino acids. V shed 5 bases, J shed 4 bases, and the junction held 9 bases outside the gene matches. Germline loops: CDR1 KGHSH, CDR2 LQKENI. CDR3 coding DNA: TGTGCCAGCTCAACACGACAGGGGTTGGGCACCGGGGAGCTGTTTTTT. As protein: CASSTRQGLGTGELFF.

The chain combines TRBV9 with TRBJ2-3; D might be TRBD2 (5 bases). Trimming removed 3 bases from V and 2 bases from J, with 16 bases in between. The CDR3 spans 16 residues. Per the germline V gene, CDR1 is SGDLS and CDR2 is YYNGEE. The CDR3 DNA is TGTGCCAGCAGCGCCCCCCGCGGGCTACTCACAGATACGCAGTATTTT. Its translation is CASSAPRGLLTDTQYF.

V gene TRBV7-2 combines with J gene TRBJ2-5, with TRBD2 as a possible D gene (5 bases). The CDR3 consists of 16 residues. V was clipped by 1 base and J by 5 bases, with 17 bases between them. Per germline, CDR1 SGHTA and CDR2 FQGNSA. CDR3 DNA sequence: TGTGCCAGCAGCTTAGGGGTTAACGGGATCGGGGAGACCCAGTACTTC. The encoded protein is CASSLGVNGIGETQYF. The variable domain in full, with the rest retrieved from reference TRBV7-2 and TRBJ2-5, is GAGVSQSPSNKVTEKGKDVELRCDPISGHTALYWYRQSLGQGLEFLIYFQGNSAPDKSGLPSDRFSAERTGGSVSTLTIQRTQQEDSAVYLCASSLGVNGIGETQYFGPGTRLLVL.

This chain links TRBV28 with TRBJ1-5; TRBD1 matches at 10 bases. CDR1 is MDHEN, CDR2 SYDVKM, per germline. CDR3 length equals 16 residues. The V and J ends lost 6 bases and 5 bases, in that order; junction bases with no gene match: 10. The CDR3 DNA follows: TGTGCCAGCAGAACAACCGGGACAGGGGTAGATCAGCCCCAGCATTTT. It codes for CASRTTGTGVDQPQHF.

This clone was picked up a small number of times. The V gene is TRBV6-5, the J gene TRBJ2-1; 8 nucleotides line up with TRBD2. CDR1 MNHEY and CDR2 SVGAGI come from the germline V gene. There are 15 residues in the CDR3. Losses at the gene ends were 6 bases for V and 5 bases for J; bases not matched to a gene: 9. The CDR3 protein is CASSTGGDPNNEQFF. As DNA, the CDR3 is TGTGCCAGCAGCACCGGGGGGGACCCCAACAATGAGCAGTTCTTC.

Only one count was recorded for this clone. The chain recombines TRBV7-2 with TRBJ2-7; TRBD1 agrees at 7 bases. The V gene's germline CDR1 is SGHTA and CDR2 FQGNSA. The CDR3 extends over 14 amino acids. V lost 4 bases to trimming and J lost 2 bases; unmatched junction nucleotides: 5. The CDR3 loop is CASSWDRNPYEQYF. For the CDR3, the DNA is TGTGCCAGCAGCTGGGACAGAAACCCCTACGAGCAGTACTTC.

The V gene is TRBV15, the J gene TRBJ2-5; 7 nucleotides line up with TRBD1. The CDR3 runs 13 residues. Germline CDR1 reads LNHNV; CDR2 reads YYDKDF (reference sequence). The junction had 8 bases not matched to a gene; V was cut back by 6 bases and J by 7 bases. The DNA for the CDR3 is TGTGCCACCAGGGACAGGATTGATCCGACCCAGTACTTC. Its protein is CATRDRIDPTQYF.

This clone was detected only a few times. This chain uses TRBV10-1 with TRBJ2-7, with 12 bases that match TRBD1. This CDR3 has 17 residues. Germline V gene sequence: CDR1 WNHNN, CDR2 SYGVQD (reference sequence). The ends lost 6 bases at V and 3 bases at J; junction bases unmatched: 12. The CDR3 DNA is TGCGCCAGCAGCGCCGGGACAGGGGGCTCTGGGTTCTACGAGCAGTACTTC. This encodes CASSAGTGGSGFYEQYF.

This sequence joins TRBV2 and TRBJ1-3; no clear D gene. The V end lost 4 bases, the J end lost 0 bases, and 16 bases lay between the germline ends. The CDR3 length is 17 residues. The germline CDR1 and CDR2 sequences are SNHLY and FYNNEI. The CDR3, as DNA: TGTGCCAGCAGTGGTTTCGATTTGGGCCCCTCTGGAAACACCATATATTTT. Its translation: CASSGFDLGPSGNTIYF.